This TCR beta chain was identified during a study of OX40 agonist ivuxolimab in advanced cancers. V gave up 0 bases and J gave up 1 base; unmatched junction bases: 9. Germline V gives CDR1 ENHRY, CDR2 SYGVKD. There are 18 residues in the CDR3. Here immunoSEQ multiplex PCR was the method, and the copy in TCRdb shows in-frame clones only, minus some. The table includes tens of thousands of clones, more than 70% detected once. The chain is built from TRBV10-3 and TRBJ1-5, with TRBD1 matching over 7 bases. The material sequenced was CD4+ or CD8+ T cells sorted from blood, taken in a trial of the OX40 agonist ivuxolimab. The clonotype originates from an adult with an advanced solid tumor such as melanoma, head and neck, liver or kidney cancer. The DNA for the CDR3 is TGTGCCATCAGTGAGTCCGGGCAGGGGGTAAGAAGCAATCAGCCCCAGCATTTT. Its protein product is CAISESGQGVRSNQPQHF.